Sequencing of this T cell receptor beta chain was carried out in a study of PD-1 blockade in classical Hodgkin lymphoma (dated by TCRdb to 2018 to 2021). Regarding the research as a whole: Nivolumab dosing was 3 mg/kg intravenously every 2 weeks, continuing until either disease progression or unacceptable toxicity. A peripheral blood immune signature of response to PD-1 blockade in classical Hodgkin lymphoma was defined using TCR beta sequencing and CyTOF.

The time point tag for this specimen amounts to: cycle 4 day 1 (C4D1), after more than five weeks of nivolumab. Every trial patient had relapsed following autologous stem cell transplantation, and prior brentuximab vedotin exposure was what differed among cohorts A, B and C. The trial cohort included more than 55 patients with relapsed/refractory classical Hodgkin lymphoma, and each patient had a best overall response of complete response, partial response or progressive disease. Single-agent nivolumab was administered to trial patients in the multi-cohort phase II CheckMate 205 trial. Best overall response was determined by an independent review committee according to the 2007 International Working Group response criteria. Trial PBMCs were collected immediately before nivolumab initiation (C1D1) and during therapy at cycle 2 day 1 and cycle 4 day 1. After peripheral blood was drawn into 8 mL Vacutainer Cell Preparation Tubes, PBMCs were isolated by centrifugation and then cryopreserved.

The Qiagen DNeasy kit was used to extract genomic DNA from unsorted PBMCs and from the negatively selected CD4+ and CD8+ fractions. TCR beta CDR3 regions were amplified by immunoSEQ multiplex PCR using primers annealing to V and J segments. Amplification bias was minimized using a synthetic immune receptor repertoire, and residual bias was removed computationally after sequencing. In the authors' own workflow: Repertoire diversity was quantified as the Shannon entropy index using custom Python scripts. Unsorted, CD4+ and CD8+ repertoires were examined separately, except in combined analyses, for which CD4+ and CD8+ sequences were merged in silico. Clonal expansion was defined as a frequency increase of at least 2-fold after treatment compared with C1D1, and clones undetected at baseline were assigned a pseudocount of 0.5. Singleton clones were defined as clones with 0 or 1 copy at C1D1, and non-singleton clones were defined as clones with 2 or more copies. Clones expanded in unsorted samples were labelled as CD4+, CD8+ or unknown by matching protein sequences in sorted samples from the same patient. Wilcoxon tests on paired samples were used to test diversity changes from C1D1 to C4D1. Not all clones reach the TCRdb copy of this immuneACCESS table, which keeps in-frame sequences only. Checked studies attribute under half of the gap to unresolved V genes and leave the rest unexplained. The DNA gave D and trimming, while V, J and clone size come from that table. For this sample there are approximately 61,000 clones; approximately 90% appear just once. The ten largest account for about 8.1% of the sample.

Study-wide findings and limitations: Trial patients with a complete response had baseline diversity similar to that of newly diagnosed patients, while partial responders and progressors had significantly lower diversity. Lower diversity was seen in patients whose nivolumab began less than 1 year after ASCT, and these patients were left out of later analyses so that immune reconstitution would not confound the results. By C4D1, a significant rise was seen in CD4+ TCR diversity but not in CD8+ TCR diversity (p=0.0027 vs p=0.16), and the rise was most apparent among complete responders (p=0.02). The study covered only a single clinical trial cohort, and the causes of the repertoire differences, possibly disease activity or prior therapy, were still not defined. Baseline TCR diversity was reported to be lower in newly diagnosed patients than in healthy donors, and even lower in relapsed/refractory patients.

The CDR3 runs 15 amino acids, cysteine and phenylalanine included. The read is trimmed to its CDR3 DNA, 45 bases read in frame from base 1. The germline V gene provides CDR1 MGHRA and CDR2 YSYEKL. The germline V end is reduced by 1 base and the J end by 3 bases; junction bases left unmatched: 5. Concerning this clone: Its antigen remains undetermined. No clone much larger than this one lies a single base away; base qualities are absent.

This receptor was identified in a human donor with classical Hodgkin lymphoma. Source: peripheral blood mononuclear cells (PBMCs), taken before the fourth cycle of nivolumab. Here the chain combines TRBV4-1 and TRBJ1-2, and 7 junctional nucleotides match TRBD1. In nucleotide form, the sequence is TGCGCCAGCAGCCAAGTAGGAGGGGGCGACTATGGCTACACCTTC. This is translated as CASSQVGGGDYGYTF.